Reported below is one TCR beta chain. Per germline, CDR1 SQVTM and CDR2 ANQGSEA. This CDR3 is built from 10 residues. V lost 6 bases, J lost 4 bases, and 6 bases lay in between. Clones were read by immunoSEQ multiplex PCR, and TCRdb kept only the in-frame ones, dropping some. Here the sample spans about 79,000 clones, 75% to 95% being singletons. The source of the sample is a study of OX40 agonist ivuxolimab in advanced cancers. The sequenced sample was CD4+ or CD8+ T cells sorted from blood, obtained in a trial of the OX40 agonist ivuxolimab. The source of this sequence is an adult with an advanced solid tumor such as melanoma, head and neck, liver or kidney cancer. The V and J genes are TRBV29-1 and TRBJ1-1; D is uncertain. The CDR3 protein is CSVRFTEAFF. Here the CDR3 DNA reads TGCAGCGTGAGGTTCACTGAAGCTTTCTTT.